A single sample is the source of the 8 T cell receptor beta chains below, sequenced in a study of T cells in Graves' hyperthyroidism and ophthalmopathy. RNA transcripts served as the template for amplifying TCR beta CDR3 regions. First-round RT-PCR of the TCR CDR3 relied on the HTBI primer set. TCRdb itself ran the multiplex PCR reads through MiXCR, one entry per CDR3 protein. The sample carries around 530,000 distinct CDR3 sequences, 15% to 20% recorded once. Sample: blood. All receptors derive from a woman between 18 and 29 years old with Graves' ophthalmopathy.

This clonotype has a count of ten or more. The V and J genes are TRBV7-2 and TRBJ2-1, with 10 bases matching TRBD2. V was clipped by 5 bases and J by 3 bases; unmatched bases: 7. The CDR3 consists of 16 residues. CDR1 and CDR2 (germline): SGHTA, FQGNSA. As DNA, the CDR3 is TGTGCCAGCAGCCGCGAGGGACTAGCGCACTACAATGAGCAGTTCTTC. This encodes CASSREGLAHYNEQFF.

The rearrangement links TRBV27 to TRBJ1-2; D not resolved. The germline gives CDR1 MNHEY, CDR2 SMNVEV (reference sequence). Trimming took off 2 bases at V and 10 bases at J, with 14 bases between the two ends. CDR3 length: 13 residues. CDR3: CASSLTAGLAYTF. The CDR3 nucleotides are TGTGCCAGCAGTTTAACTGCAGGCTTAGCCTACACCTTC.

This clonotype occurred a few times. The chain uses TRBV9 and TRBJ2-7; 7 bases align to TRBD1. CDR3 size: 15 residues. Germline lookup yields CDR1 SGDLS and CDR2 YYNGEE. The trim removed 4 bases at V and 5 bases at J, leaving 12 bases unmatched. CDR3 sequence reads: CASSPTGTVVHEQYF. The CDR3 DNA sequence: TGTGCCAGCAGCCCCACCGGGACAGTAGTACACGAGCAGTACTTC.

The table lists this clonotype with many counts. The chain combines TRBV9 with TRBJ2-7; maybe TRBD2 (6 bases). V lost 4 bases and J lost 5, with 19 bases in between. Germline CDR1 is SGDLS and CDR2 is YYNGEE. The CDR3 contains 15 residues. CDR3 DNA sequence: TGTGCCAGCAGCCCATCAATCTACCGGGAGAACGAGCAGTACTTC. Protein: CASSPSIYRENEQYF.

The chain is built from TRBV29-1 and TRBJ2-1; 14 nucleotides align to TRBD2. The V segment lost 6 bases and the J segment 8 bases; nucleotides outside the gene matches: 9. Germline V gives CDR1 SQVTM, CDR2 ANQGSEA. The CDR3 extends over 15 amino acids. CDR3 nucleotide sequence: TGCAGCGTGAGGGGGGGACTAGCGGGAGTACATGAGCAGTTCTTC. Translating it yields CSVRGGLAGVHEQFF.

This clonotype has only a few counts. The rearrangement joins TRBV9 to TRBJ2-5; 9 nucleotides align to TRBD2. The CDR3 is 17 residues long. Losses at the gene ends were 1 base for V and 5 bases for J; bases not matched to a gene: 12. CDR1 is SGDLS, CDR2 YYNGEE, per germline. The CDR3 region is CASSVTSRNLAGETQYF. CDR3 DNA: TGTGCCAGCAGCGTAACAAGCCGGAACCTAGCGGGGGAGACCCAGTACTTC.

This clonotype has a count of ten or more. The CDR3 nucleotides read TGCAGTGCTAGTAAGCTAGCGGGGGTAAACAATGAGCAGTTCTTC. Amino acid sequence: CSASKLAGVNNEQFF. The V and J genes are TRBV20-1 and TRBJ2-1; 10 nucleotides align to TRBD2. This CDR3 comprises 15 residues. Germline lookup yields CDR1 DFQATT and CDR2 SNEGSKA (reference sequence). After removal of 3 bases from V and 5 bases from J, the junction contained 7 bases not matched to a gene.

This clonotype occurred many times. The chain joins TRBV20-1 to TRBJ1-2; 12 bases agree with TRBD1. The CDR3 consists of 17 residues. Germline trimming cut 6 bases from V and 6 bases from J; bases unmatched to any gene: 17. Germline values: CDR1 DFQATT, CDR2 SNEGSKA (reference sequence). In DNA form, the CDR3 reads TGCAGTGCGTTCCAACGCAGTCCCGGGACAGGGGGCAATGGCTACACCTTC. This gives the protein CSAFQRSPGTGGNGYTF.